The 6 T cell receptor beta chains below were found in one sample sequenced in a study of T cells in tuberculosis. Thawed, overnight-rested PBMC were stained with GMM-loaded CD1B tetramer, viability dye and anti-CD3, then sorted. C32 glucose monomycolate from Rhodococcus equi was loaded onto the CD1B tetramers. Profiling relied on immunoSEQ multiplex PCR, and the TCRdb table lists in-frame clones only, not all of them. The data contain approximately 57,000 clones, roughly 88% of them seen just once; the ten biggest clones take up around a fifth. The sequencing sample was made of CD1b-GMM tetramer-negative cells sorted from PBMCs. The receptors stem from an adult woman with latent tuberculosis.

This clone was counted a few times. This chain connects TRBV7-8 to TRBJ2-7; TRBD2 matches 10 bases. CDR3 length equals 16 residues. Germline lookup yields CDR1 SGHVS and CDR2 FQNEAQ. J was trimmed by 0 bases and V by 1 base; bases with no gene match: 3. This CDR3 reads CASSLVTSGPSYEQYF. The CDR3 region has the DNA TGTGCCAGCAGCTTAGTGACTAGCGGGCCCTCCTACGAGCAGTACTTC.

The rearrangement links TRBV6-1 to TRBJ1-1; D is undetermined. This CDR3 contains 17 residues. Trimming shortened V by 3 bases and J by 6 bases, and 23 bases separated the two germline ends. Germline V gene sequence: CDR1 MNHNS, CDR2 SASEGT. DNA for the CDR3: TGTGCCAGCAGTGAGACACTGGAGGTAACGGGCGACTCTGAAGCTTTCTTT. Its protein is CASSETLEVTGDSEAFF.

The genes are TRBV5-6 and TRBJ1-2; 10 bases are a match to TRBD1. Trimming removed 6 bases from V and 4 bases from J; junction bases left unmatched: 9. Per the germline V gene, CDR1 is SGHDT and CDR2 is YYEEEE. The CDR3 runs to 15 residues. CDR3 nucleotide sequence: TGTGCCAGCACCACGGACAGGGGGATTCTCTATGGCTACACCTTC. It translates to CASTTDRGILYGYTF.

The chain is built from TRBV7-2 and TRBJ2-7, with a tentative D call TRBD1 (6 bases). The CDR3 is 15 amino acids. V gave up 0 bases and J gave up 6 bases, with 15 bases separating them. Germline loops: CDR1 SGHTA, CDR2 FQGNSA. The CDR3 loop is CASSLALTGSREQYF. Here the CDR3 DNA reads TGTGCCAGCAGCTTAGCGCTCACAGGGAGTCGCGAGCAGTACTTC.

This clone was picked up one time. V usage is TRBV2 and J usage is TRBJ1-1; perhaps TRBD1 as D (5 bases). Looked up from germline, CDR1 is SNHLY and CDR2 is FYNNEI. This CDR3 spans 13 amino acids. V gave up 11 bases and J gave up 1 base, with 14 bases separating them. CDR3 sequence reads: CAGLGQPNTEAFF. CDR3 DNA: TGTGCCGGCCTAGGACAACCGAACACTGAAGCTTTCTTT. The complete variable domain, with remaining parts taken from reference TRBV2 and TRBJ1-1, reads EPEVTQTPSHQVTQMGQEVILRCVPISNHLYFYWYRQILGQKVEFLVSFYNNEISEKSEIFDDQFSVERPDGSNFTLKIRSTKLEDSAMYFCAGLGQPNTEAFFGQGTRLTVV.

The V and J genes are TRBV9 and TRBJ1-3; 9 positions match TRBD1. The J segment lost 0 bases and the V segment lost 3 bases, leaving 4 bases of the junction unmatched. CDR1 and CDR2 from the germline V gene are SGDLS and YYNGEE. The CDR3 loop spans 16 amino acids. The CDR3 region has the DNA TGTGCCAGCAGCGGACAGGGGGAATTCTCTGGAAACACCATATATTTT. Translating it yields CASSGQGEFSGNTIYF.